This TCR beta chain is from a study of cytomegalovirus exposure and HLA in healthy donors. Primers for the PCR totalled 60 Vbeta and 13 Jbeta. Original data processing: An analysis performed later counted 74 million or so unique TCR beta chains (roughly 10 million of them shared). Repertoires were generated with immunoSEQ multiplex PCR, while TCRdb's copy carries only in-frame clones and drops some. That table supplies the V and J calls and clone size; D and trimming were determined from the DNA. The sample includes 110,000 to 150,000 clones, about 82% of them seen just once. Broader study findings: DRB1 had the most TCR associations and HLA-C the fewest, a later analysis found, with rates varying by HLA locus. Prior analysis indicated that the majority of TCR beta V segments exhibited productivity approximately 87% or approximately 30% of the time.

CDR3 length equals 15 residues. The germline gives CDR1 MNHEY, CDR2 SVGAGI. Trimming at V came to 8 bases and at J to 6 bases, leaving 10 bases not matched to a gene. To note about this clone: Its matching antigen is unknown.

The sample comprised PBMCs. The chain links TRBV6-5 to TRBJ2-3, with TRBD2 matching 11 bases. The TCR originated in a male donor in good health and CMV-seronegative. CDR3 sequence: CASGRTSGRDDTQYF. The CDR3 DNA reads as TGTGCCAGCGGGAGGACTAGCGGGCGGGATGATACGCAGTATTTT.